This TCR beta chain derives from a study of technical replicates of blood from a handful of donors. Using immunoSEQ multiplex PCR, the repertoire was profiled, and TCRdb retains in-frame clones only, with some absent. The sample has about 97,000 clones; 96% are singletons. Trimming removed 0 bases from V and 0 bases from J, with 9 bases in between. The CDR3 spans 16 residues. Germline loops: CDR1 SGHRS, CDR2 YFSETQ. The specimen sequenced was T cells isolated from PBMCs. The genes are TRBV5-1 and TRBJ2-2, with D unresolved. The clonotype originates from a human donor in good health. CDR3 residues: CASSLAGQANTGELFF. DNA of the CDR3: TGCGCCAGCAGCTTGGCAGGCCAGGCGAACACCGGGGAGCTGTTTTTT.